The source of this T cell receptor (beta chain) is a study of shared clonotypes between healthy human individuals. As originally analysed: Filtering differed, since immunoSEQ gave only junction sequences and no quality scores. Profiling relied on immunoSEQ multiplex PCR, and the TCRdb table lists in-frame clones only, not all of them. V and J calls and clone size are those listed in that table; D and trimming were worked out from the DNA. Found here are over a million clones, approximately 98.5% of them singletons; the top ten hold approximately 0.4%. The germline V gene encodes CDR1 SGHTA and CDR2 FQGNSA. Deletions cut 3 bases from V and 4 bases from J, with 12 bases between. The CDR3 is made up of 14 amino acids. Donors had no recently reported acute infections or vaccinations and were HIV-negative. All of the donors resided in Nashville, Tennessee, and each was a Caucasian adult. As concerns this clone: No antigen is known for it.

Study findings and constraints: Shared clonotypes across all four donors exceeded non-shared ones in generation probability.

The V gene is TRBV7-2, the J gene TRBJ1-1, with no clear D. The sequence came from a man aged 25-45 years in good health. Specimen: naive CD4+ T cells sorted from blood. Subset described: CD45RA+ positively selected. The CDR3: CASSFIGRITEAFF. DNA for the CDR3: TGTGCCAGCAGCTTCATCGGTCGAATCACTGAAGCTTTCTTT.